A selection of T cell receptor beta chains follows, all from one sample in a study of T cell repertoires in cytomegalovirus infection. Their antigen targets remain unknown. MiXCR, run by TCRdb on the reads, gives a single entry per CDR3 protein. The top ten clones hold about half of a sample with about 570,000 distinct CDR3 sequences, 40% of them seen once. The input for sequencing was cultured PBMCs, taken from culture after CMV antigen stimulation. The receptors shown here come from a human donor in good health (CMV status not recorded). Some clones in this sample may be carry-over from other donors' samples. Each CDR3 is given with its conserved first and last residue. D genes are given only for firm matches. The listing skips clone size in some rows; elsewhere it reads once, few, many or a size class.

d_gene,v_gene,abundance,j_gene,CDR3aa,CDR3nt
NA,TRBV20-1,once,TRBJ2-1,CSASLSDYNEQFF,TGCAGTGCTAGTTTAAGCGACTACAATGAGCAGTTCTTC
NA,TRBV6-1,few,TRBJ1-1,CASSEQGRGTEAFF,TGTGCCAGCAGTGAACAGGGGCGCGGTACTGAAGCTTTCTTT
NA,TRBV14,NA,TRBJ1-1,CASSQDARGITEAFF,TGTGCCAGCAGCCAAGATGCCAGGGGTATAACTGAAGCTTTCTTT
TRBD1,TRBV11-1,few,TRBJ1-1,CASTISTGVTEAFF,TGTGCCAGCACTATATCGACAGGGGTGACTGAAGCTTTCTTT
TRBD2,TRBV12-3/TRBV12-4,many,TRBJ2-7,CASSADGGMSLEQYF,TGTGCCAGCAGTGCGGACGGGGGGATGTCGCTCGAGCAGTACTTC
NA,TRBV6-1,few,TRBJ1-5,CASKREVDQPQHF,TGTGCCAGCAAGAGGGAGGTAGATCAGCCCCAGCATTTT
NA,TRBV7-8,once,TRBJ2-3,CASSLDPGRNTDTQYF,TGTGCCAGCAGCTTAGACCCGGGGAGGAACACAGATACGCAGTATTTT
NA,TRBV7-1,NA,TRBJ2-3,CASSSDRNTQYF,TGTGCCAGCAGCTCGGACCGAAATACGCAGTATTTT
NA,TRBV2,NA,TRBJ2-5,CASTREVLQETQYF,TGTGCCAGCACCCGAGAGGTCTTACAAGAGACCCAGTACTTC
NA,TRBV7-2,NA,TRBJ1-2,CASSFSDHYGYTF,TGTGCCAGCAGTTTTTCAGACCACTATGGCTACACCTTC
NA,TRBV20-1,NA,TRBJ1-5,CSASVSWQPQHF,TGCAGTGCTAGTGTGTCTTGGCAGCCCCAGCATTTT
TRBD2,TRBV6-2/TRBV6-3,few,TRBJ2-3,CASCLAGAKTDTQYF,TGTGCCAGCTGCCTAGCGGGAGCAAAGACAGATACGCAGTATTTT
NA,TRBV29-1,NA,TRBJ2-1,CSVDGGTYNEQFF,TGCAGCGTTGACGGGGGCACCTACAATGAGCAGTTCTTC
TRBD2,TRBV28,NA,TRBJ2-3,CASSSPGLAGGPATQYF,TGTGCCAGCAGCTCACCGGGACTAGCGGGGGGACCGGCTACGCAGTATTTT
TRBD1,TRBV2,NA,TRBJ1-4,CASARDRANEKLFF,TGTGCCAGCGCTCGGGACAGGGCTAATGAAAAACTGTTTTTT
NA,TRBV6-2/TRBV6-3,NA,TRBJ2-2,CASIHPSSGELFF,TGTGCCAGCATTCATCCCTCAAGCGGGGAGCTGTTTTTT
NA,TRBV20-1,NA,TRBJ2-3,CSAQRFGYSPTDTQYF,TGCAGTGCTCAGCGCTTCGGCTACTCGCCCACAGATACGCAGTATTTT
TRBD1,TRBV7-2,many,TRBJ1-1,CASRSGGGGTEAFF,TGTGCCAGCAGATCAGGGGGGGGAGGCACTGAAGCTTTCTTT
TRBD2,TRBV7-8,few,TRBJ2-1,CASSLGAPGLAGGAVGFF,TGTGCCAGCAGCTTAGGAGCTCCGGGACTAGCGGGGGGGGCTGTTGGGTTCTTC
NA,TRBV7-2,many,TRBJ1-2,CASSLAPGSNYGYTF,TGTGCCAGCAGCTTAGCGCCCGGATCTAACTATGGCTACACCTTC
TRBD2,TRBV6-5,few,TRBJ2-5,CASSYSTSGTWPETQYF,TGTGCCAGCAGTTACTCGACTAGCGGGACTTGGCCAGAGACCCAGTACTTC
TRBD2,TRBV6-2/TRBV6-3,NA,TRBJ2-7,CASSSLAGVVYEQYF,TGTGCCAGCAGTTCACTAGCGGGAGTTGTCTACGAGCAGTACTTC
NA,TRBV20-1,NA,TRBJ2-1,CSASHRAGSYNEQFF,TGCAGTGCTTCCCACCGGGCAGGCTCCTACAATGAGCAGTTCTTC
TRBD2,TRBV7-2,few,TRBJ2-1,CASSEAGGGYNEQFF,TGTGCCAGCAGCGAAGCGGGGGGGGGGTACAATGAGCAGTTCTTC
NA,TRBV29-1,NA,TRBJ2-7,CSVEEETGTSYEQYF,TGCAGCGTTGAAGAGGAAACAGGGACCTCCTACGAGCAGTACTTC
NA,TRBV7-2,NA,TRBJ2-4,CASSLTGRNKNIQYF,TGTGCCAGCAGCTTAACAGGAAGGAACAAAAACATTCAGTACTTC
NA,TRBV2,NA,TRBJ1-1,CASSSSVF,TGTGCCAGCAGTTCTTCCGTTTTT
NA,TRBV20-1,NA,TRBJ1-2,CSAWTEGRGYTF,TGCAGTGCTTGGACAGAGGGTAGGGGCTACACCTTC